This record covers a single TCR beta chain. These data are taken from a study of blood T cell repertoires in COVID-19. At the level of the study: COVID-19 samples from acute and convalescent phases originated in the United States, Italy and Spain. The analysed material was cDNA or gDNA that came from T cells, B-cell-depleted T cells, or PBMCs.

Source study methods: Using reference gene primer amplification, nucleated cell counts were estimated. Only in-frame clones appear in the TCRdb table, and some are missing; sequencing was by immunoSEQ multiplex PCR. The V and J calls and clone size are taken from that table; D and trimming were inferred from the DNA. The repertoire holds 35,000 to 50,000 clones, with around 75% as singletons. This CDR3 region has 12 residues. V shed 4 bases, J shed 4 bases, and the junction held 0 bases outside the gene matches. Germline CDR1 SGHAT, CDR2 FQNNGV. Sequencing was performed on peripheral blood. The TCR was taken from an elderly man with acute or convalescent COVID-19. The V call is TRBV11-2, the J call TRBJ1-2; TRBD1 aligns across 7 bases. CDR3 sequence reads: CASSWTGYGYTF. CDR3 in DNA: TGTGCCAGCAGCTGGACAGGCTATGGCTACACCTTC.